The clone carrying this T cell receptor beta chain turned up a few times. Its antigen is unidentified. The data stem from a study of T cell repertoires in cytomegalovirus infection. TCRdb used MiXCR to reprocess the reads, holding one entry per CDR3 protein. Among about 400,000 distinct CDR3 sequences listed, approximately 35% were seen once. Germline V gene lookup returns CDR1 SGHRS and CDR2 YFSETQ. The germline V and J ends were trimmed by 4 bases and 7 bases, with 18 bases remaining between them. This CDR3 is built from 14 residues. The chain uses TRBV5-1 and TRBJ2-7; D is possibly TRBD1 or TRBD2 (5 bases each). The TCR was taken from a human donor in good health (CMV status not recorded). Some clones in this sample may be carry-over from other donors' samples. Material: cultured PBMCs, obtained from culture after CMV antigen stimulation. CDR3 in DNA: TGCGCCAGCAGCCCGGGACCGACCTCTGGGGAGCAGTACTTC. Its translation: CASSPGPTSGEQYF.